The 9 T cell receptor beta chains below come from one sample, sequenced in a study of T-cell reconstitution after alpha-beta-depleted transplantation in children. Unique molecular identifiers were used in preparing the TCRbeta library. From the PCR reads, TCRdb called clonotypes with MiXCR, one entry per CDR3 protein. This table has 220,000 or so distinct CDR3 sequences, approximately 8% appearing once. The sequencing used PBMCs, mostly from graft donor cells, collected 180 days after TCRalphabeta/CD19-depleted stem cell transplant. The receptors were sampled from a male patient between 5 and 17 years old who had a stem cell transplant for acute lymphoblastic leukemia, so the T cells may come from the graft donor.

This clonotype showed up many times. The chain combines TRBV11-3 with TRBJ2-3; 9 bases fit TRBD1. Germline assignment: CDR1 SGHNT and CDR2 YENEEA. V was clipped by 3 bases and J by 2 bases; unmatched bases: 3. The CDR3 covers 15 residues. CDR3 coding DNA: TGTGCCAGCAGCTTGGGACAGGGAGTCACAGATACGCAGTATTTT. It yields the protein CASSLGQGVTDTQYF.

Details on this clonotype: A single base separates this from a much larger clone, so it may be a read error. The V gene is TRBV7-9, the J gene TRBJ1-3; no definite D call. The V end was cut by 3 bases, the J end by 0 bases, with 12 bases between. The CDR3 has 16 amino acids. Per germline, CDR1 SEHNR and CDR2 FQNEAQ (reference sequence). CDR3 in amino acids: CASSFRLDRSGNTIYF. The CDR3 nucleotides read TGTGCCAGCAGCTTCAGACTTGACCGCTCTGGAAACACCATATATTTT.

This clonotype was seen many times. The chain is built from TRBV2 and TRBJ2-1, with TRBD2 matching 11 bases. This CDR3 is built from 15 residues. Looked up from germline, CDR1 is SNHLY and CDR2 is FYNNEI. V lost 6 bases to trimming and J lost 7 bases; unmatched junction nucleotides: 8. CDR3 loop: CASRLTSGTNNEQFF. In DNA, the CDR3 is TGTGCCAGCAGATTGACTAGCGGGACCAATAATGAGCAGTTCTTC.

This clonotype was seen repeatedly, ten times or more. The CDR3 loop is CASSSGHTQYF. The CDR3, as DNA: TGTGCCAGCAGCTCGGGGCATACGCAGTATTTT. The J gene is TRBJ2-3, the V gene TRBV7-8; the D gene could be TRBD1 or TRBD2 (5 bases each). Germline lookup yields CDR1 SGHVS and CDR2 FQNEAQ. The length of the CDR3 is 11 residues. V was shortened by 4 bases and J by 7 bases, with 6 bases between the two germline ends. Full variable domain (outside the CDR3, taken from reference TRBV7-8 and TRBJ2-3): GAGVSQSPRYKVAKRGQDVALRCDPISGHVSLFWYQQALGQGPEFLTYFQNEAQLDKSGLPSDRFFAERPEGSVSTLKIQRTQQEDSAVYLCASSSGHTQYFGPGTRLTVL.

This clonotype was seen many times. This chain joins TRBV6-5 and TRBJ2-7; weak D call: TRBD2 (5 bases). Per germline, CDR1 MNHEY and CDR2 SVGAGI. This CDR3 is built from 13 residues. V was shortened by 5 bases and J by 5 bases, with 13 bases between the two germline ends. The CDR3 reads CASSNGKVNEQYF. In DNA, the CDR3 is TGTGCCAGCAGTAACGGGAAGGTTAACGAGCAGTACTTC.

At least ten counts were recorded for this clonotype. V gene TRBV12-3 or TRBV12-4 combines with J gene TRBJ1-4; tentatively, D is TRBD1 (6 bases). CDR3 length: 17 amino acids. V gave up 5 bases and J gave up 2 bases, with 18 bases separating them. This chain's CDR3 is CASSQPARQATNEKLFF. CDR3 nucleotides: TGTGCCAGCAGTCAACCCGCCCGACAGGCTACTAATGAAAAACTGTTTTTT.

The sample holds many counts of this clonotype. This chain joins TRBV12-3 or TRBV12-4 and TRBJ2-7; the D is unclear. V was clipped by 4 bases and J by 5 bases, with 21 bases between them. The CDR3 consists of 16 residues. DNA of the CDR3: TGTGCCAGCAGTTACATAAAATCGGGCAGAACCCACGAGCAGTACTTC. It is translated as CASSYIKSGRTHEQYF.

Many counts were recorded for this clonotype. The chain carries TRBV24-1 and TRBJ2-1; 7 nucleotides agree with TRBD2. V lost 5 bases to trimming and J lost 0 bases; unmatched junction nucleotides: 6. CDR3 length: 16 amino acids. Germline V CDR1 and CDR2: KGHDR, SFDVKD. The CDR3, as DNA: TGTGCCACCAGTGGGCCTAGCGGCCTCTCCTACAATGAGCAGTTCTTC. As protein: CATSGPSGLSYNEQFF.

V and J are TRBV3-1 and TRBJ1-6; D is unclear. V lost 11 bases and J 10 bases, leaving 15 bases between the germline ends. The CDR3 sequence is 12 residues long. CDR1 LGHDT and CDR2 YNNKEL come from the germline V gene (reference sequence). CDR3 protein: CAVGSEGSPLHF. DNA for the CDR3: TGTGCCGTAGGCAGTGAGGGCTCACCCCTCCACTTT.